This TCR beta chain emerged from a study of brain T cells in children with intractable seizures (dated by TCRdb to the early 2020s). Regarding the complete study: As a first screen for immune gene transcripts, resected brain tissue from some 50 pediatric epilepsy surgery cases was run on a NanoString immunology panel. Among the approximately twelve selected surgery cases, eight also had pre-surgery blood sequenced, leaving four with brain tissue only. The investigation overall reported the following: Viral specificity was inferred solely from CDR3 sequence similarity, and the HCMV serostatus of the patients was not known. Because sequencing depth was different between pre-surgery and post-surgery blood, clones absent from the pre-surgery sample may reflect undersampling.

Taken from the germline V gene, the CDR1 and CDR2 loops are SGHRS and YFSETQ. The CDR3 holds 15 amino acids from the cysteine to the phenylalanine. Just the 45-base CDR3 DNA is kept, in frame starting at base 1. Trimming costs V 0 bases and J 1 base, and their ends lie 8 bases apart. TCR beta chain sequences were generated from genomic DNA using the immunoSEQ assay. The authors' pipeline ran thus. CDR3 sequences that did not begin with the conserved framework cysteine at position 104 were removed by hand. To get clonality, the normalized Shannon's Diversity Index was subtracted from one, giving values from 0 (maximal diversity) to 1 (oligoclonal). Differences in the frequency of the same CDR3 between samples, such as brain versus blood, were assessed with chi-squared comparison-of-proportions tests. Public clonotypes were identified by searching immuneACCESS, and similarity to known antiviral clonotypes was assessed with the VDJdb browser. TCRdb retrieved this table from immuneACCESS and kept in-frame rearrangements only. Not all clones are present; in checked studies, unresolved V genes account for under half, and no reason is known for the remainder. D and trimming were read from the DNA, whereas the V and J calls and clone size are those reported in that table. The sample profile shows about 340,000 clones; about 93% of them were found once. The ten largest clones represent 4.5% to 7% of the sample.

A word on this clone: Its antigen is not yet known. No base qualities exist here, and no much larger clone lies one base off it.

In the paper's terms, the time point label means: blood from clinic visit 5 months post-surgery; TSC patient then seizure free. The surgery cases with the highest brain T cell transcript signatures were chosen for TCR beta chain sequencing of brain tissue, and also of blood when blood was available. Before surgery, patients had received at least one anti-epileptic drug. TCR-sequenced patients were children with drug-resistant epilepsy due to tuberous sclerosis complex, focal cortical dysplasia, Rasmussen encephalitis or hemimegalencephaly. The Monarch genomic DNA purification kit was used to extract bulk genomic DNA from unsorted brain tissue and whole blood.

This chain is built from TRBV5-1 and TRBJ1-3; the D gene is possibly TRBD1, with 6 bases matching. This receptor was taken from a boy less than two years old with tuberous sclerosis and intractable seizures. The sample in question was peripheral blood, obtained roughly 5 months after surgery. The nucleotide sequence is TGCGCCAGCAGCTTGGACAGGGTGTCTGGAAACACCATATATTTT. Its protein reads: CASSLDRVSGNTIYF.